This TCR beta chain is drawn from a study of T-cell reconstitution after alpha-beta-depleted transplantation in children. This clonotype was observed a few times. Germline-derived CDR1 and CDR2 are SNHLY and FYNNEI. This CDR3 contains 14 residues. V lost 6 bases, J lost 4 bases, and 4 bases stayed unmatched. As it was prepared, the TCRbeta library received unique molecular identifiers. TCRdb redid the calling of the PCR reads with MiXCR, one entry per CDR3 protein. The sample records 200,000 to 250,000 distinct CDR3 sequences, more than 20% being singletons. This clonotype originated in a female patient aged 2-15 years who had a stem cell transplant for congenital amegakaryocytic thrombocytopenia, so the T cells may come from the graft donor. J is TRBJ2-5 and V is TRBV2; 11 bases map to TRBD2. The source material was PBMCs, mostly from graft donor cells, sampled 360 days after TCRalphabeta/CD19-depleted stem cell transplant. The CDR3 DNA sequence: TGTGCCAGCAGGGCGGGGACTAGCGGAGAGACCCAGTACTTC. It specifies CASRAGTSGETQYF. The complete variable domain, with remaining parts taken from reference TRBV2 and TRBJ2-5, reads EPEVTQTPSHQVTQMGQEVILRCVPISNHLYFYWYRQILGQKVEFLVSFYNNEISEKSEIFDDQFSVERPDGSNFTLKIRSTKLEDSAMYFCASRAGTSGETQYFGPGTRLLVL.